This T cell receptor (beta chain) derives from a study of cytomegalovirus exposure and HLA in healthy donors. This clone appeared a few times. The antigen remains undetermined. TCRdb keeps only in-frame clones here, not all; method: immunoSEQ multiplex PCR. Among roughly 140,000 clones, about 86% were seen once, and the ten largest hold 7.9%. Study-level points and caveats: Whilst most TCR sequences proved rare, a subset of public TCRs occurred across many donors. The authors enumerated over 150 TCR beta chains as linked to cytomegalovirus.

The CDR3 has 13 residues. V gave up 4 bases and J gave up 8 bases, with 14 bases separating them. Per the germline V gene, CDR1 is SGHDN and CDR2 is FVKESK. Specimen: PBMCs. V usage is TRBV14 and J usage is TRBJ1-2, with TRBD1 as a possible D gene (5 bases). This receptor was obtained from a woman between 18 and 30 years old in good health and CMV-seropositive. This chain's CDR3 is CASSPARAGGYTF. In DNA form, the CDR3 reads TGTGCCAGCAGCCCGGCCAGGGCAGGAGGCTACACCTTC. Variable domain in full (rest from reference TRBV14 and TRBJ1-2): EAGVTQFPSHSVIEKGQTVTLRCDPISGHDNLYWYRRVMGKEIKFLLHFVKESKQDESGMPNNRFLAERTGGTYSTLKVQPAELEDSGVYFCASSPARAGGYTFGSGTRLTVV.